These 11 T cell receptor beta chains were all obtained from the same sample, sequenced in a study of identical twins. In TCRdb, the 5' RACE reads were re-called with MiXCR into one record per CDR3 protein. The sample shows a few hundred thousand distinct CDR3 sequences, around 9.7% of them seen only once. The sequenced material came from naive T cells sorted from blood. The receptors stem from a woman between 50 and 59 years old in good health.

A word on this clonotype: Possible read error: a much larger clone is one base away. The V call is TRBV7-9, the J call TRBJ2-3; TRBD2 matches at 7 bases. The CDR3 is 16 residues long. With V trimmed by 3 bases and J by 0 bases, 6 bases remained unmatched. CDR1 and CDR2 from the germline V gene are SEHNR and FQNEAQ (reference sequence). The CDR3 region has the DNA TGTGCCAGCAGCTTCCTAGCGGACTCTAGCACAGATACGCAGTATTTT. It yields the protein CASSFLADSSTDTQYF. Complete variable domain (other parts from reference TRBV7-9 and TRBJ2-3): DTGVSQNPRHKITKRGQNVTFRCDPISEHNRLYWYRQTLGQGPEFLTYFQNEAQLEKSRLLSDRFSAERPKGSFSTLEIQRTEQGDSAMYLCASSFLADSSTDTQYFGPGTRLTVL.

The chain employs TRBV20-1 and TRBJ1-5, with 8 bases aligning to TRBD1. The length of the CDR3 is 14 residues. V lost 3 bases to trimming and J lost 6 bases; unmatched junction nucleotides: 7. CDR1 is DFQATT and CDR2 is SNEGSKA in the germline V gene (reference sequence). The CDR3 DNA follows: TGCAGTGCTAGGGTCAGGGGGCAGGGTCAGCCCCAGCATTTT. Translating it yields CSARVRGQGQPQHF.

This clonotype was counted only a few times. This rearrangement joins TRBV4-1 to TRBJ1-5; 7 bases are a match to TRBD1. The junction had 2 bases not matched to a gene; V was cut back by 3 bases and J by 6 bases. The CDR3 sequence is 13 residues long. Germline lookup yields CDR1 MGHRA and CDR2 YSYEKL. The CDR3 coding sequence is TGCGCCAGCAGCCAGACAGGGATTCAGCCCCAGCATTTT. Amino acid sequence: CASSQTGIQPQHF.

This clonotype was found a few times. CDR3: CSARPLAGVTGELFF. The CDR3 DNA sequence: TGCAGTGCTAGACCACTAGCGGGAGTCACCGGGGAGCTGTTTTTT. This chain links TRBV20-1 with TRBJ2-2; TRBD2 matches 11 bases. The length of the CDR3 is 15 residues. Trimming cost V 2 bases and J 4 bases; bases outside gene matches: 3. CDR1 DFQATT and CDR2 SNEGSKA come from the germline V gene (reference sequence).

This chain joins TRBV4-1 and TRBJ2-1; no definite D call. CDR1 MGHRA and CDR2 YSYEKL come from the germline V gene. The CDR3 is made up of 12 amino acids. V lost 0 bases, J lost 11 bases, and 8 bases lay in between. CDR3 DNA: TGCGCCAGCAGCCAAGATGTAGGCCAGCAGTTCTTC. Translating gives CASSQDVGQQFF.

This clonotype has a count of ten or more. The chain combines TRBV5-1 with TRBJ1-1; D is unclear. Germline V lookup: CDR1 SGHRS, CDR2 YFSETQ. V was clipped by 4 bases and J by 1 base, with 17 bases between them. The CDR3 sequence is 16 residues long. The DNA for the CDR3 is TGCGCCAGCAGCCTCGTCTCAGACTTGACGAACACTGAAGCTTTCTTT. Translated: CASSLVSDLTNTEAFF.

This clonotype was observed a few times. The chain combines TRBV12-3 or TRBV12-4 with TRBJ2-1; D gene ambiguous. V dropped 3 bases and J dropped 0 bases, with 9 bases sitting between them. The CDR3 runs 15 residues. CDR3 sequence: CASSFYGGSYNEQFF. The CDR3 DNA reads as TGTGCCAGCAGTTTTTACGGCGGCTCCTACAATGAGCAGTTCTTC.

This clonotype was observed a few times. V usage is TRBV20-1 and J usage is TRBJ2-6; 7 bases map to TRBD1. CDR1 is DFQATT, CDR2 SNEGSKA, per germline (reference sequence). V lost 6 bases, J lost 0 bases, and 5 bases stayed unmatched. The CDR3 totals 15 residues. CDR3 DNA sequence: TGCAGTGCCACGGACAGGAGCTCTGGGGCCAACGTCCTGACTTTC. Its translation is CSATDRSSGANVLTF.

This clonotype was detected a few times. CDR3 residues: CASSLIGEGPSEQYF. In DNA form, the CDR3 reads TGCGCCAGCAGCTTGATCGGGGAGGGTCCGAGTGAGCAGTACTTC. The chain links TRBV5-1 to TRBJ2-7; 7 bases align to TRBD2. This CDR3 comprises 15 residues. CDR1 is SGHRS and CDR2 is YFSETQ in the germline V gene. J was trimmed by 7 bases and V by 1 base; bases with no gene match: 11.

The chain combines TRBV24-1 with TRBJ2-2; the match to TRBD1 covers 8 bases. V lost 9 bases to trimming and J lost 5 bases; unmatched junction nucleotides: 7. The CDR3 runs 14 residues. CDR1 and CDR2 (germline): KGHDR, SFDVKD. CDR3 loop: CATLGQGGTGELFF. For the CDR3, the DNA is TGTGCCACCCTCGGACAGGGTGGTACCGGGGAGCTGTTTTTT.

This clonotype occurred a few times. The rearrangement joins TRBV12-3 or TRBV12-4 to TRBJ2-3; D ambiguous. This CDR3 contains 14 residues. Trimming cost V 3 bases and J 4 bases, with 11 bases left between them. The CDR3 nucleotides read TGTGCCAGCAGTTTCCCCCCCCTTGCAGATACGCAGTATTTT. This encodes CASSFPPLADTQYF.